These 3 T cell receptor beta chains share one sample of origin, sequenced in a study of human T cells and chemical hapten exposure. TCRdb recomputed calls from the RACE reads with MiXCR, one row per CDR3 protein. The sample gives 75,000 to 90,000 distinct CDR3 sequences, more than 9% of which show up once; around 5% is in the top ten. Time point meaning: patch test 2, 6 weeks after DPC sensitization. Treatment indicated: therapeutic diphenylcyclopropenone sensitization with weekly scalp DPC. The source material was whole blood, sampled in connection with sensitization to the hapten diphenylcyclopropenone (DPC). These receptors all stem from a woman aged 50 to 65 with alopecia areata. Some clones in this sample may be carry-over from other donors' samples.

Many counts were recorded for this clonotype. The V and J genes are TRBV5-1 and TRBJ1-4; no reliable D call. The CDR3 consists of 14 residues. Trimming left V 1 base short and J 5 bases short, with 9 bases between. Germline V CDR1 and CDR2: SGHRS, YFSETQ. This CDR3 is CASSLPGENEKLFF. DNA of the CDR3: TGCGCCAGCAGCTTGCCCGGGGAGAATGAAAAACTGTTTTTT.

This clonotype was counted between two and nine times. V and J are TRBV2 and TRBJ2-7; a weak D match, TRBD2 (6 bases). Trimming shortened V by 2 bases and J by 9 bases, and 20 bases separated the two germline ends. The CDR3 spans 15 residues. Germline CDR1 is SNHLY and CDR2 is FYNNEI. CDR3 region: CASSESGPSLGWQYF. CDR3 coding DNA: TGTGCCAGCAGTGAAAGCGGGCCCTCATTGGGGTGGCAGTACTTC.

In its sample, this clonotype was seen a few times. V gene TRBV2 combines with J gene TRBJ2-2; TRBD2 matches 12 bases. Germline V gene data show CDR1 as SNHLY and CDR2 as FYNNEI. The CDR3 is 15 amino acids. Trimming removed 5 bases from V and 8 bases from J; junction bases left unmatched: 6. As DNA, the CDR3 is TGTGCCAGCAGTCCACGGACTAGCGGGATTGGGGAGCTGTTTTTT. This translates into CASSPRTSGIGELFF.